The rows below give T cell receptor beta chains drawn from one sample of a study of T cells in Graves' hyperthyroidism and ophthalmopathy. TCRdb reprocessed the multiplex PCR reads via MiXCR and lists one record per CDR3 protein. This table has 660,000 or so distinct CDR3 sequences, 40% to 55% appearing once. The sequencing sample was made of peripheral blood or thyroid tissue (not recorded which). Receptors originate from an adult man with Graves' disease, either hyperthyroidism or ophthalmopathy (not recorded which). CDR3s include the opening cysteine and the closing phenylalanine or tryptophan. The D gene is left open where the match is weak.

V,J,D,CDR3
TRBV19,TRBJ1-2,TRBD1,CASSTTRDRVSITF
TRBV2,TRBJ1-5,TRBD1,CATNGQGEQGNQPQHF
TRBV7-9,TRBJ2-5,-,CASGDVGGWGQETQYF
TRBV20-1,TRBJ2-7,-,CSARGAVRSPYEQYF
TRBV5-1,TRBJ1-6,-,CASSLIWGDNSPLHF
TRBV10-3,TRBJ1-2,-,CAISESSGYYGYTF
TRBV2,TRBJ1-2,TRBD1,CASSDVVTGGDYGYTF
TRBV20-1,TRBJ2-5,-,CSASPQQETQYF
TRBV11-2,TRBJ1-5,TRBD1,CASSLVDRPDYSNQPQHF
TRBV7-3,TRBJ2-3,TRBD2,CASSHLGGSDTQYF
TRBV14,TRBJ2-2,TRBD2,CASSPTTSGNGGELFF
TRBV2,TRBJ1-5,-,CASSLHVRPQHF
TRBV7-3,TRBJ2-7,TRBD2,CASSYGLAGAEQYF
TRBV20-1,TRBJ1-1,-,CSARRHHMTSEAFF
TRBV7-9,TRBJ2-5,-,CASSAQTGDNQPQYF
TRBV19,TRBJ2-5,TRBD2,CASKTSGGYQETQYF
TRBV25-1,TRBJ1-1,-,CASSEYAAGANTEAFF
TRBV5-1,TRBJ2-7,-,CASSRALSAYEQYF
TRBV15,TRBJ1-3,-,CATSRDRVGTGNTIYF
TRBV19,TRBJ1-2,-,CASRTKQNYGYTF
TRBV2,TRBJ1-2,TRBD1,CASSAGGEGYTF
TRBV24-1,TRBJ1-4,TRBD1,CATSDPDRGSEKLFF
TRBV12-3/TRBV12-4,TRBJ1-2,-,CASSLEGRTNYGYTF
TRBV7-2,TRBJ1-4,-,CASSLGSNDEKLFF
TRBV7-8,TRBJ2-7,TRBD1,CASSLGQGVNSYEQYF
TRBV2,TRBJ2-6,-,CASSHEAGANVLTF
TRBV29-1,TRBJ1-2,-,CSVEWQGADYVHGYTF
TRBV9,TRBJ2-2,TRBD2,CASSAATSGGANTGELFF
TRBV7-9,TRBJ2-2,TRBD2,CASSGRGTSPGELFF